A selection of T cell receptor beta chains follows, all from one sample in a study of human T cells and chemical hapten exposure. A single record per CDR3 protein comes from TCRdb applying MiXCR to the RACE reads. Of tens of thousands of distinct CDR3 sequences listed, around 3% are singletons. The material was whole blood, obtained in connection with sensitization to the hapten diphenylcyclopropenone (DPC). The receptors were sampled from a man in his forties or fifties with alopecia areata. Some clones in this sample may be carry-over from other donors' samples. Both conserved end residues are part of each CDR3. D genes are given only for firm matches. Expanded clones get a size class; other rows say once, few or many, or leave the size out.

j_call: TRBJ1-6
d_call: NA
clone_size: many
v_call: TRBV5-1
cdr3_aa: CASSRQELSSYNSPLHF
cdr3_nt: TGCGCCAGCAGCCGACAGGAGCTGAGCTCCTATAATTCACCCCTCCACTTT

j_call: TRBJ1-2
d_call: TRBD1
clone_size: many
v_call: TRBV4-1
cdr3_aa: CASSPPQRGGAKRGYTF
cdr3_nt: TGCGCCAGCAGCCCCCCCCAACGAGGGGGCGCCAAGAGAGGCTACACCTTC

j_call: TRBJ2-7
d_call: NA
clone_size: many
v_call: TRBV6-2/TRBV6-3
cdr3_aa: CASNSLRQGSNYEQYF
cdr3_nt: TGTGCCAGCAACTCCCTTAGGCAGGGGTCGAACTACGAGCAGTACTTC

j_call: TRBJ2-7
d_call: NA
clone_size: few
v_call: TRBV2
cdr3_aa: CASRRDSSEQYF
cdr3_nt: TGTGCCAGCAGAAGAGACTCCTCCGAGCAGTACTTC

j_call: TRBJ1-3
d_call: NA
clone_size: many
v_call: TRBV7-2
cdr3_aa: CASSLESSSGNTIYF
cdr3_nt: TGTGCCAGCAGCTTAGAAAGCAGCTCTGGAAACACCATATATTTT

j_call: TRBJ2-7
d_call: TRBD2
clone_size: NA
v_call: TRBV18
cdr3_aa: CASSSGLAPGYEQYF
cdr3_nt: TGTGCCAGCTCATCGGGACTAGCTCCTGGCTACGAGCAGTACTTC

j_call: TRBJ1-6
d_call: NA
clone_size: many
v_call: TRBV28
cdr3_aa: CASSRGGLSNSPLHF
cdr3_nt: TGTGCCAGCAGCCGAGGGGGTTTAAGCAACTCACCCCTCCACTTT

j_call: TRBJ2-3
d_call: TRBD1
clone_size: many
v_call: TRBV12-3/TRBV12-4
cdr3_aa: CASSGQGDPLRTDTQYF
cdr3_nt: TGTGCCAGCAGTGGTCAGGGGGACCCGCTCCGCACAGATACGCAGTATTTT

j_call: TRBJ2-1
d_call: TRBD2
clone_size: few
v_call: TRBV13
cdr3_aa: CASSLGAGGGNEQFF
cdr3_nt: TGTGCCAGCAGCTTAGGAGCGGGAGGGGGCAATGAGCAGTTCTTC

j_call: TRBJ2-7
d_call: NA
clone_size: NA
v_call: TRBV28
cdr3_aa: CASSPPRGIGSYEQYF
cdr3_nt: TGTGCCAGCAGTCCGCCCCGGGGGATTGGCTCCTACGAGCAGTACTTC

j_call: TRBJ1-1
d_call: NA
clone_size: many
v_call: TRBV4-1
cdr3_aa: CASSQVNTEAFF
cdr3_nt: TGCGCCAGCAGCCAAGTGAACACTGAAGCTTTCTTT

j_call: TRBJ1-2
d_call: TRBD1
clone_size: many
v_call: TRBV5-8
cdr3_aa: CASSRNRGSYGYTF
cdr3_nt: TGTGCCAGCAGCCGTAACAGGGGAAGCTATGGCTACACCTTC

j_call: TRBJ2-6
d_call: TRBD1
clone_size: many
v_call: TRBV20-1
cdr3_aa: CSAARGTASSGANVLTF
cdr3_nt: TGCAGTGCCGCGAGAGGGACAGCTAGCTCTGGGGCCAACGTCCTGACTTTC

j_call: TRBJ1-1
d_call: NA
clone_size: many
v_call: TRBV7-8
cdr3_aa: CASSPSPGTRNTEAFF
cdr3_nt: TGTGCCAGCAGCCCCAGCCCCGGGACACGTAACACTGAAGCTTTCTTT

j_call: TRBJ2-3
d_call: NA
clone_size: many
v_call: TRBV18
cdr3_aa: CASSPTDTQYF
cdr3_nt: TGTGCCAGCTCACCCACAGATACGCAGTATTTT

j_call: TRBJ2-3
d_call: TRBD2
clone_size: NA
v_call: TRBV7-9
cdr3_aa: CASSFPRAGGADTQYF
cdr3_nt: TGTGCCAGCAGCTTCCCTAGGGCGGGAGGCGCAGATACGCAGTATTTT

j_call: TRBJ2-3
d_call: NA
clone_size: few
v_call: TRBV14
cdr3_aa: CASSLDVVDTQYF
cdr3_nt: TGTGCCAGCAGCCTCGACGTCGTAGATACGCAGTATTTT